The 32 T cell receptor beta chains listed next were all sequenced from one sample in a study of T cell changes during pregnancy in multiple sclerosis. This table comes from immunoSEQ multiplex PCR, and its TCRdb copy is limited to in-frame clones, with some not included. The table has almost 50,000 clones, around nine tenths seen once. Sequenced material: CD4+ T cells from peripheral blood mononuclear cells, taken in the second trimester of pregnancy. The receptors here all came from a female donor in good health, enrolled as a control in a pregnancy study.

The chain employs TRBV10-3 and TRBJ1-2; TRBD1 agrees at 7 bases. Germline V gene data show CDR1 as ENHRY and CDR2 as SYGVKD. The CDR3 has 11 amino acids. Trimming removed 8 bases from V and 8 bases from J; junction bases left unmatched: 5. This CDR3 is CAIGTVAGYTF. The DNA of the CDR3 is TGTGCCATCGGGACAGTGGCCGGCTACACCTTC.

This sequence joins TRBV10-1 and TRBJ2-4, with 7 bases matching TRBD1. The CDR3 is 19 residues long. In germline, CDR1 is WNHNN, CDR2 SYGVQD (reference sequence). Germline trimming cut 3 bases from V and 15 bases from J; bases unmatched to any gene: 29. CDR3 DNA: TGCGCCAGCAGTGACATTCTTGGCTTTCGGGACAGAACCTTGATTCAGTGGTACTTC. It encodes CASSDILGFRDRTLIQWYF.

This rearrangement joins TRBV30 to TRBJ1-4; weak D call: TRBD1 (5 bases). This CDR3 comprises 14 residues. In germline, CDR1 is GTSNPN, CDR2 SVGIG (reference sequence). V lost 2 bases to trimming and J lost 7 bases, with 14 bases between them. The CDR3 protein is CAWSPGGKPEKLFF. As DNA, the CDR3 is TGTGCCTGGAGTCCGGGGGGAAAACCTGAAAAACTGTTTTTT.

The chain couples TRBV7-2 to TRBJ2-6; 9 bases align to TRBD1. J lost 2 bases, V lost 5 bases, and 4 bases had no gene match. Germline V gene sequence: CDR1 SGHTA, CDR2 FQGNSA. The CDR3 is 16 residues long. This chain's CDR3 is CASSLTGGAGANVLTF. The DNA for the CDR3 is TGTGCCAGCAGCCTTACAGGGGGCGCTGGGGCCAACGTCCTGACTTTC.

The CDR3 sequence: CASSLGATLSGNTIYF. CDR3 DNA sequence: TGTGCCAGCAGCTTAGGGGCGACTTTATCTGGAAACACCATATATTTT. V and J are TRBV5-4 and TRBJ1-3, with D possibly being TRBD1 (5 bases). CDR1 SGHNT and CDR2 YYREEE come from the germline V gene (reference sequence). The V gene lost 2 bases and the J gene lost 1 base, with 13 bases spanning the gap. The CDR3 runs to 16 residues.

V is TRBV7-8 and J is TRBJ1-1; TRBD1 agrees at 9 bases. The CDR3 has 16 amino acids. Looked up from germline, CDR1 is SGHVS and CDR2 is FQNEAQ. V was clipped by 0 bases and J by 1 base; unmatched bases: 3. The CDR3 here is CASSLAGTGKNTEAFF. The DNA for the CDR3 is TGTGCCAGCAGCTTAGCCGGGACAGGGAAGAACACTGAAGCTTTCTTT.

Turning to this clone: Other DNA sequences in the same sample also yield this CDR3. The V call is TRBV19, the J call TRBJ2-7; D uncertain. Between the trimmed V and J ends, which lost 5 bases and 0 bases, there was a span of 8 bases. Germline CDR1 is LNHDA and CDR2 is SQIVND (reference sequence). CDR3 length: 13 residues. The CDR3 sequence: CASSPTLSYEQYF. The CDR3 nucleotides are TGTGCCAGTAGTCCGACACTCTCCTACGAGCAGTACTTC.

The chain links TRBV19 to TRBJ1-4; the D gene is possibly TRBD1 (5 bases). The CDR3 sequence is 17 residues long. V lost 7 bases, J lost 2 bases, and 20 bases lay in between. Germline V gene lookup returns CDR1 LNHDA and CDR2 SQIVND (reference sequence). This CDR3 reads CASNRLGGEPTNEKLFF. CDR3 coding DNA: TGTGCCAGTAACCGGCTTGGGGGGGAACCGACTAATGAAAAACTGTTTTTT.

This clone was counted only a few times. V usage is TRBV6-1 and J usage is TRBJ1-6; 11 bases map to TRBD1. Per germline, CDR1 MNHNS and CDR2 SASEGT. The trim removed 6 bases at V and 10 bases at J, leaving 5 bases unmatched. The CDR3 runs 14 residues. This chain's CDR3 is CASSRTGGGSPLHF. In nucleotides, the CDR3 is TGTGCCAGCAGCCGGACAGGGGGCGGGTCACCCCTCCACTTT.

The chain is built from TRBV4-1 and TRBJ1-5; the D gene is possibly TRBD1 (5 bases). Trimming pared 0 bases from V and 0 bases from J, leaving 21 bases between. This CDR3 region has 20 residues. From germline, CDR1 is MGHRA and CDR2 YSYEKL. The CDR3 reads CASSQDEAFSTAYSNQPQHF. For the CDR3, the DNA is TGCGCCAGCAGCCAAGATGAGGCTTTTTCGACAGCTTATAGCAATCAGCCCCAGCATTTT.

As concerns this clone: Other DNA variants within this sample encode the same CDR3. This chain joins TRBV4-1 and TRBJ2-2, with TRBD2 identical over 12 bases. Germline V gene data show CDR1 as MGHRA and CDR2 as YSYEKL. CDR3 length: 16 amino acids. The J segment lost 6 bases and the V segment lost 1 base, leaving 3 bases of the junction unmatched. The CDR3 is CASSQGLAGGPGELFF. As DNA, the CDR3 is TGCGCCAGCAGCCAAGGTCTAGCGGGGGGGCCCGGGGAGCTGTTTTTT.

The chain is built from TRBV30 and TRBJ1-6; a possible D gene is TRBD1 (5 bases). There are 13 residues in the CDR3. Germline CDR1 GTSNPN, CDR2 SVGIG (reference sequence). V was pared by 4 bases and J by 7 bases, with 11 bases between. The CDR3 loop reads CAWKAGGNSPLHF. The CDR3 DNA reads as TGTGCCTGGAAGGCGGGGGGGAATTCACCCCTCCACTTT.

The CDR3 region has the DNA TGTGCCAGCAGTCCGGGACTAGCCACAGATACGCAGTATTTT. Protein: CASSPGLATDTQYF. The chain carries TRBV6-1 and TRBJ2-3, with 9 bases aligning to TRBD2. CDR1 and CDR2 (germline): MNHNS, SASEGT. Unmatched junction bases numbered 2, after V lost 5 bases and J lost 2 bases. The CDR3 sequence is 14 residues long.

This rearrangement joins TRBV18 to TRBJ2-3, with D perhaps matching TRBD1 (6 bases). Germline V gene data show CDR1 as KGHSH and CDR2 as LQKENI. V was trimmed by 4 bases and J by 0 bases, leaving 11 bases between them. This CDR3 region has 15 residues. CDR3 coding DNA: TGTGCCAGCTCACGGGACACCCAGAGCACAGATACGCAGTATTTT. Translating it yields CASSRDTQSTDTQYF.

The chain uses TRBV2 and TRBJ2-6; possibly TRBD2 for D (6 bases). The CDR3 is 17 residues long. Germline lookup yields CDR1 SNHLY and CDR2 FYNNEI. V lost 9 bases and J lost 0, with 18 bases in between. CDR3 nucleotide sequence: TGTGCCAGGGGGAAGACTAGTTCCATCTCTGGGGCCAACGTCCTGACTTTC. Translation: CARGKTSSISGANVLTF.

V and J are TRBV2 and TRBJ2-5; 10 bases are shared with TRBD1. Germline lookup yields CDR1 SNHLY and CDR2 FYNNEI. CDR3 length: 15 residues. V was clipped by 6 bases and J by 5 bases; unmatched bases: 9. The CDR3 sequence is CASRTGTGAEETQYF. CDR3 DNA: TGTGCCAGCAGGACCGGGACAGGGGCAGAGGAGACCCAGTACTTC.

This clone was detected only a few times. The chain combines TRBV15 with TRBJ1-1; perhaps TRBD1 as D (6 bases). V lost 4 bases and J lost 8, with 14 bases in between. The CDR3 loop spans 13 amino acids. Germline-derived CDR1 and CDR2 are LNHNV and YYDKDF (reference sequence). The CDR3 DNA sequence: TGTGCCACCAGCAAGGGGGAGGGTACCGAAGCTTTCTTT. Translation: CATSKGEGTEAFF.

This clone appeared once. This sequence joins TRBV7-2 and TRBJ1-5; the D gene is possibly TRBD1 (5 bases). Germline CDR1 is SGHTA and CDR2 is FQGNSA. This CDR3 region has 15 residues. V lost 5 bases and J lost 4, with 15 bases in between. CDR3 in amino acids: CASSRDRKKNQPQHF. CDR3 bases: TGTGCCAGCAGCAGAGACAGAAAAAAAAATCAGCCCCAGCATTTT.

This clone was recorded once. The chain is built from TRBV19 and TRBJ1-1, with 8 bases aligning to TRBD1. Trimming removed 5 bases from V and 0 bases from J; junction bases left unmatched: 2. Germline V gives CDR1 LNHDA, CDR2 SQIVND (reference sequence). The CDR3 runs 14 residues. CDR3 in DNA: TGTGCCAGTAGTGCGGGACAGGTGAACACTGAAGCTTTCTTT. The encoded protein is CASSAGQVNTEAFF.

The chain uses TRBV9 and TRBJ2-3, with D possibly TRBD2 on 6 matching bases. Germline values: CDR1 SGDLS, CDR2 YYNGEE. V gave up 5 bases and J gave up 1 base, with 11 bases separating them. The CDR3 sequence is 14 residues long. CDR3 residues: CASRGGGGTDTQYF. In nucleotides, the CDR3 is TGTGCCAGCAGGGGGGGTGGCGGCACAGATACGCAGTATTTT.

CDR3 bases: TGTGCCAGCAGGAGGGACAGGGCGGGCAATCAGCCCCAGCATTTT. Translating it yields CASRRDRAGNQPQHF. The chain joins TRBV2 to TRBJ1-5; 9 bases are a match to TRBD1. Germline CDR1 and CDR2: SNHLY and FYNNEI. This CDR3 has 15 amino acids. V gave up 6 bases and J gave up 2 bases; unmatched junction bases: 5.

The CDR3 sequence is CASSLSGGDTGELFF. The CDR3 DNA follows: TGTGCCAGCAGCTTGTCAGGGGGAGACACCGGGGAGCTGTTTTTT. The chain combines TRBV7-8 with TRBJ2-2; 7 bases agree with TRBD1. In germline, CDR1 is SGHVS, CDR2 FQNEAQ. CDR3 length: 15 amino acids. J was trimmed by 3 bases and V by 3 bases; bases with no gene match: 4. Using reference TRBV7-8 and TRBJ2-2 for the parts outside the CDR3, the full variable domain is GAGVSQSPRYKVAKRGQDVALRCDPISGHVSLFWYQQALGQGPEFLTYFQNEAQLDKSGLPSDRFFAERPEGSVSTLKIQRTQQEDSAVYLCASSLSGGDTGELFFGEGSRLTVL.

The chain combines TRBV6-1 with TRBJ1-1; D is uncertain. Germline CDR1 reads MNHNS; CDR2 reads SASEGT. The CDR3 has 16 amino acids. V was cut by 0 bases and J by 4 bases, with 15 bases left in between. Here the CDR3 reads CASSEATPRSGTEAFF. CDR3 sequence (DNA): TGTGCCAGCAGTGAAGCGACACCCAGGAGCGGCACTGAAGCTTTCTTT.

This chain connects TRBV12-5 to TRBJ1-3; unclear D gene. V was pared by 3 bases and J by 8 bases, with 14 bases between. Germline V CDR1 and CDR2: LGHNT, FRNRAP. The CDR3 covers 14 residues. The CDR3 coding sequence is TGTGCTAGTGGTTTAACGACCCACGGGGACACCATATATTTT. Translating gives CASGLTTHGDTIYF.

The chain employs TRBV5-1 and TRBJ1-2, with D possibly TRBD1 on 6 matching bases. Germline CDR1 is SGHRS and CDR2 is YFSETQ. V lost 0 bases, J lost 0 bases, and 9 bases lay in between. The CDR3 contains 15 residues. The CDR3 DNA reads as TGCGCCAGCAGCTTGGGGACAGATACTAACTATGGCTACACCTTC. It translates to CASSLGTDTNYGYTF.

V is TRBV19 and J is TRBJ1-5, with D uncertain. CDR1 is LNHDA and CDR2 is SQIVND in the germline V gene (reference sequence). This CDR3 spans 15 amino acids. The V gene lost 9 bases and the J gene lost 3 bases, with 18 bases spanning the gap. CDR3 region: CASQSRAEFNQPQHF. In DNA, the CDR3 is TGTGCCAGCCAATCGCGGGCGGAATTCAATCAGCCCCAGCATTTT.

CDR3 sequence reads: CASSYPGQGSYEQYF. In DNA, the CDR3 is TGTGCCAGCAGTTATCCGGGACAGGGGAGCTACGAGCAGTACTTC. The chain has TRBV6-6 and TRBJ2-7, with 10 bases aligning to TRBD1. V lost 3 bases to trimming and J lost 3 bases; unmatched junction nucleotides: 5. The CDR3 is made up of 15 amino acids. Germline CDR1 is MNHNY and CDR2 is SVGAGI (reference sequence).

The chain recombines TRBV9 with TRBJ2-1; D not certain. V was clipped by 8 bases and J by 3 bases, with 12 bases between them. Germline-derived CDR1 and CDR2 are SGDLS and YYNGEE. This CDR3 has 13 residues. The CDR3 DNA sequence: TGTGCCAGTGGCTTATCACACTACAATGAGCAGTTCTTC. It codes for CASGLSHYNEQFF.

The chain has TRBV30 and TRBJ1-1; no firm D call. V gave up 2 bases and J gave up 3 bases, with 7 bases separating them. Germline values: CDR1 GTSNPN, CDR2 SVGIG (reference sequence). The CDR3 runs 12 residues. CDR3 loop: CAWSSTYTEAFF. Here the CDR3 DNA reads TGTGCCTGGAGTTCGACTTACACTGAAGCTTTCTTT.

This chain connects TRBV10-3 to TRBJ2-1; D remains ambiguous. Germline V gene data show CDR1 as ENHRY and CDR2 as SYGVKD. Trimming removed 0 bases at V and 2 bases at J, with 8 bases between. This CDR3 has 15 residues. The CDR3 spells CAISESIQTYNEQFF. CDR3 in DNA: TGTGCCATCAGTGAGTCGATACAAACCTACAATGAGCAGTTCTTC.

The chain has TRBV5-1 and TRBJ2-2, with 7 bases fitting TRBD1. The CDR3 contains 13 residues. Germline CDR1 reads SGHRS; CDR2 reads YFSETQ. The V gene end was trimmed by 7 bases and the J gene end by 0 bases; junction bases not matched to a gene: 0. This chain's CDR3 is CASGTANTGELFF. DNA of the CDR3: TGCGCCAGCGGGACAGCGAACACCGGGGAGCTGTTTTTT.

This chain joins TRBV27 and TRBJ2-1; D not resolved. The CDR3 runs to 13 residues. CDR1 and CDR2 (germline): MNHEY, SMNVEV (reference sequence). Between the trimmed V and J ends, which lost 6 bases and 4 bases, there was a span of 10 bases. The CDR3 region is CASSPPPYNEQFF. The CDR3 DNA is TGTGCCAGCAGCCCCCCCCCTTACAATGAGCAGTTCTTC.